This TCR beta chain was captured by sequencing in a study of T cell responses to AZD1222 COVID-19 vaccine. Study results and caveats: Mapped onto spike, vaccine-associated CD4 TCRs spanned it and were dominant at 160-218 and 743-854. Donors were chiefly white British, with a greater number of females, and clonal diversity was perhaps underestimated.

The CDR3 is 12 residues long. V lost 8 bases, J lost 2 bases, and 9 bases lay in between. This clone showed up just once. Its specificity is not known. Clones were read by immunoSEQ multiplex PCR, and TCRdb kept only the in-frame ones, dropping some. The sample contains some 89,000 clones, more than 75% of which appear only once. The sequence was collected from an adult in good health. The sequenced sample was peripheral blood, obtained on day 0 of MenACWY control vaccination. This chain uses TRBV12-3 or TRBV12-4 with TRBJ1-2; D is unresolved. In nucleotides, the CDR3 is TGTGCCAGCGGCGCTCACAACTATGGCTACACCTTC. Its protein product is CASGAHNYGYTF.